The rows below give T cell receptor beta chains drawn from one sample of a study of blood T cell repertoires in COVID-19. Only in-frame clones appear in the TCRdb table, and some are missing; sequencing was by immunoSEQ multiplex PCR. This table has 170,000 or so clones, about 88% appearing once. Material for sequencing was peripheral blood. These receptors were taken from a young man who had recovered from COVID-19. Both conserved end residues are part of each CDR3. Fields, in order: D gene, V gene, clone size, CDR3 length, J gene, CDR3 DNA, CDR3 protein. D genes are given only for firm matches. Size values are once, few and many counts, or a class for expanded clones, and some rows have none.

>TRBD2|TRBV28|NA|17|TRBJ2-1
TGTGCCAGCAGTTTACCTAGCGGGAGGCCCTTTTACAATGAGCAGTTCTTC
CASSLPSGRPFYNEQFF
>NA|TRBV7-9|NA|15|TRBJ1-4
TGTGCCAGCAGCTTAGGTCAGGGTAGGAATGAAAAACTGTTTTTT
CASSLGQGRNEKLFF
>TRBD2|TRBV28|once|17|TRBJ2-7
TGTGCCAGCAGTTTTATCGGTAGGAGGGAGGGATTCTACGAGCAGTACTTC
CASSFIGRREGFYEQYF
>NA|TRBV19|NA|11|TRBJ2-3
TGTGCCAGTACAAATACTGATACGCAGTATTTT
CASTNTDTQYF
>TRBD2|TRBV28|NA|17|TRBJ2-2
TGTGCCAGCAGCTCGACTAGCGGGAGGGCAAGAACCGGGGAGCTGTTTTTT
CASSSTSGRARTGELFF
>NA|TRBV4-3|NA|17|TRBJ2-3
TGCGCCAGCAGCCAAAACCCGTTAGCGGTGGGCACAGATACGCAGTATTTT
CASSQNPLAVGTDTQYF
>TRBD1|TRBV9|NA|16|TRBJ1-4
TGTGCCAGCAGCGTAGGGGGGACAGGGTCTGGTGAAAAACTGTTTTTT
CASSVGGTGSGEKLFF
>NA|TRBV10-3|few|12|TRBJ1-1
TGTGCCTCAACAGGATATAACACTGAAGCTTTCTTT
CASTGYNTEAFF
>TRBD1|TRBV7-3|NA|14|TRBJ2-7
TGTGCCAGCAGCTCCCAGGGGGCACGTGCCGAGCAGTACTTC
CASSSQGARAEQYF
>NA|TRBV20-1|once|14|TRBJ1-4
TGCAGTGCTAGTTATGGCAGAACTAATGAAAAACTGTTTTTT
CSASYGRTNEKLFF
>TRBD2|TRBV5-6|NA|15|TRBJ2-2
TGTGCCAGCAGCTTGGTTAGCGGGAACGCCGGGGAGCTGTTTTTT
CASSLVSGNAGELFF
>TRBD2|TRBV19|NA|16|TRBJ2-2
TGTGCCAGTAGTATAGCCCCTAGCGGGGTTACCGGGGAGCTGTTTTTT
CASSIAPSGVTGELFF
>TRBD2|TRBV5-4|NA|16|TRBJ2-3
TGTGCCAGCAGATTTATAGCGGGAGGGGGGCCAGATACGCAGTATTTT
CASRFIAGGGPDTQYF
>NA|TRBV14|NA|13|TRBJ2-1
TGTGCCAGCAGCCAAGATGTCGGGTATGAGCAGTTCTTC
CASSQDVGYEQFF
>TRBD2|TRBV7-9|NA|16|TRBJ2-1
TGTGCCAGCAGCCCCCCAGGGCGGGAGAGGGACAATGAGCAGTTCTTC
CASSPPGRERDNEQFF
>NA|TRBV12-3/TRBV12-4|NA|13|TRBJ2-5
TGTGCCAGCAGTTTGAACTTCCTTAAATCCCAGTACTTC
CASSLNFLKSQYF
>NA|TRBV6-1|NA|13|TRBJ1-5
TGTGCCAGCAGTCTTGGGGGGGGTCAGCCCCAGCATTTT
CASSLGGGQPQHF
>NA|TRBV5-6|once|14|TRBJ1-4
TGTGCCAGCAGCCGGAGGGCAACTAATGAAAAACTGTTTTTT
CASSRRATNEKLFF
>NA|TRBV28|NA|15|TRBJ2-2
TGTGCCAGCAGTCGGGTAGGCGTGATCACCGGGGAGCTGTTTTTT
CASSRVGVITGELFF
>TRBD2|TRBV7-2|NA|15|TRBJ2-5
TGTGCCAGCAGCCTCACTAGCGCCCTCGGGGAGACCCAGTACTTC
CASSLTSALGETQYF
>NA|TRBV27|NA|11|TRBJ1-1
TGTGCCAGCAGTTTATTCGGGGAAGCTTTCTTT
CASSLFGEAFF
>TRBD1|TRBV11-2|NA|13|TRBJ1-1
TGTGCCAGCAGCGCGGACAGGACCACTGAAGCTTTCTTT
CASSADRTTEAFF
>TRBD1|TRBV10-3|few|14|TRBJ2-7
TGTGCCATCAGCCTACAGGGGGCGTCCTACGAGCAGTACTTC
CAISLQGASYEQYF
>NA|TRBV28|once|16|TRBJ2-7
TGTGCCAGCAGTTCAGGAACACCGCAATTCTCCTACGAGCAGTACTTC
CASSSGTPQFSYEQYF
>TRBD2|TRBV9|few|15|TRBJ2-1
TGTGCCAGCAGCGTCGGGACTAGCGGGAGAAATGAGCAGTTCTTC
CASSVGTSGRNEQFF
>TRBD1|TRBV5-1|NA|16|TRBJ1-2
TGCGCCAGCCGGAATAGTGGACAGGGGGCATCCTATGGCTACACCTTC
CASRNSGQGASYGYTF
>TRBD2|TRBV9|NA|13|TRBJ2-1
TGTGCCAGCAGCGACAATAGCGGGGGTGAGCAGTTCTTC
CASSDNSGGEQFF
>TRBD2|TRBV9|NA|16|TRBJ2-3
TGTGCCAGCAGCGTAGGTCTAGCGGAAGTCACAGATACGCAGTATTTT
CASSVGLAEVTDTQYF
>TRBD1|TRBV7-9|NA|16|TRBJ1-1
TGTGCCAGCAGCTCCCTCGGGACAGGGGGCCACACTGAAGCTTTCTTT
CASSSLGTGGHTEAFF
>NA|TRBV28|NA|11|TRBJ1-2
TGTGCCAGCAGTTTAAACAGAGGGTCGCTTTTC
CASSLNRGSLF
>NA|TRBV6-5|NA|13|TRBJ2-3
TGTGCCACCGGGGTGGGAGTGCCAGATACGCAGTATTTT
CATGVGVPDTQYF
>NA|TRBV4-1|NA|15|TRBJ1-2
TGCGCCAGCAGTCAAGAGGTTACAGGCGACTATGGCTACACCTTC
CASSQEVTGDYGYTF
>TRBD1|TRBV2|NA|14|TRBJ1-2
TGTGCCAGCATTATCGAACAGGGGGACTATGGCTACACCTTC
CASIIEQGDYGYTF
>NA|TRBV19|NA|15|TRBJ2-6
TGTGCCAGTAGTATAGCAGTCTCTGGGGCCAACGTCCTGACTTTC
CASSIAVSGANVLTF
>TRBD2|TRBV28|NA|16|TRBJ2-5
TGTGCCAGCAGGGCAGGAGGGCGGGAGTTGAGAGAGACCCAGTACTTC
CASRAGGRELRETQYF
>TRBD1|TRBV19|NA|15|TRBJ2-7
TGTGCCAGTAGTAAGGGACAGGGAGAATTCTACGAGCAGTACTTC
CASSKGQGEFYEQYF
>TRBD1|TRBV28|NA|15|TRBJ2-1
TGTGCCAGCAGTTGGACAGGGGAGGCCCGCATTGAGCAGTTCTTC
CASSWTGEARIEQFF
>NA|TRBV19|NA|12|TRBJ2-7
TGTGCCAGTAGTCACGGGGGAAGGGAGCAGTACTTC
CASSHGGREQYF
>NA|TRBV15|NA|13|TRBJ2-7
TGTGCCACCAGCAGAGATTTAAGGGGCGAGCAGTACTTC
CATSRDLRGEQYF
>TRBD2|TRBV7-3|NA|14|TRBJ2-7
TGTGCCAGCAGCTTGTCTAGCGGGAGCTACGAGCAGTACTTC
CASSLSSGSYEQYF
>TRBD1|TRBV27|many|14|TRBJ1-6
TGTGCCAGCAGTTTAGACAGGGATAATTCACCCCTCCACTTT
CASSLDRDNSPLHF